This T cell receptor (beta chain) was profiled in a study of cytomegalovirus exposure and HLA in healthy donors. The germline V gene has CDR1 MNHEY and CDR2 SVGAGI. Between the trimmed V and J ends, which lost 6 bases and 2 bases, there was a span of 14 bases. CDR3 length: 15 amino acids. The PCR had 60 Vbeta and 13 Jbeta primers. TCRdb keeps only in-frame clones here, not all; method: immunoSEQ multiplex PCR. The sample has 200,000 to 250,000 clones; around 80% are singletons. Healthy bone marrow donors formed the donor group. The source material was PBMCs. V gene TRBV6-5 combines with J gene TRBJ1-5; D perhaps matches TRBD1 (5 bases). The TCR comes from a woman aged 60-75 years in good health and CMV-seropositive. The CDR3 DNA is TGTGCCAGCAGACGGGGGTTTGGGGGCAATCAGCCCCAGCATTTT. Residues: CASRRGFGGNQPQHF.